These 5 T cell receptor beta chains originate from one sample sequenced in a study of read filtering for tumor transcriptome and immune sequencing. Molecular barcoded adaptors covering alpha/delta and beta/gamma chains were used on 400 to 450 ng RNA. One entry per CDR3 protein results from TCRdb running MiXCR on the reads. Of 100,000 to 150,000 distinct CDR3 sequences listed, 10% to 15% are singletons. What was sequenced was a population of CD138-negative cells sorted from bone marrow. The source is a donor aged 40 or older with multiple myeloma.

This clonotype came up many times. The chain combines TRBV30 with TRBJ1-1, with D possibly being TRBD1 (5 bases). V lost 2 bases and J 5 bases, leaving 15 bases between the germline ends. Germline V lookup: CDR1 GTSNPN, CDR2 SVGIG (reference sequence). This CDR3 has 14 amino acids. CDR3 sequence: CAWSKGRVRTEAFF. The DNA of the CDR3 is TGTGCCTGGAGTAAGGGCAGGGTTAGGACTGAAGCTTTCTTT.

This clonotype was seen a handful of times. This may be a read error, as it is one base from a much larger clone. This chain links TRBV24-1 with TRBJ2-1; TRBD2 might be the D (6 bases). From germline, CDR1 is KGHDR and CDR2 SFDVKD. The CDR3 spans 13 residues. V shed 5 bases and J shed 5 bases, with 9 bases lying between them. The CDR3 DNA sequence: TGTGCCACCAGTGGGGGGGTAAACAATGAGCAGTTCTTC. Its translation: CATSGGVNNEQFF.

A remark on this clonotype: A much more abundant neighbour one base away suggests this may be a read error. CDR3 DNA: TGTGCCAGCAGCTTAGATGTGACAGGGGAGCAGTTCTTC. Its protein product is CASSLDVTGEQFF. This chain uses TRBV7-2 with TRBJ2-1; the match to TRBD1 covers 7 bases. Germline lookup yields CDR1 SGHTA and CDR2 FQGNSA. J was trimmed by 10 bases and V by 1 base; bases with no gene match: 4. The CDR3 runs 13 residues.

This clonotype was seen at least ten times. This chain uses TRBV20-1 with TRBJ1-6; D not certain. Trimming pared 3 bases from V and 7 bases from J, leaving 10 bases between. CDR1 and CDR2 (germline): DFQATT, SNEGSKA (reference sequence). CDR3 length: 13 amino acids. Here the CDR3 reads CSARARTNSPLHF. CDR3 sequence (DNA): TGCAGTGCTAGGGCCCGGACCAATTCACCCCTCCACTTT.

Ten or more counts support this clonotype. The V and J genes are TRBV20-1 and TRBJ1-6; D is unclear. CDR1 and CDR2 from the germline V gene are DFQATT and SNEGSKA (reference sequence). The CDR3 sequence is 12 residues long. The V and J ends lost 1 base and 9 bases respectively, with 7 bases between them. The CDR3 region is CSARAQGSPLHF. The CDR3, as DNA: TGCAGTGCTAGAGCCCAAGGTTCACCCCTCCACTTT.